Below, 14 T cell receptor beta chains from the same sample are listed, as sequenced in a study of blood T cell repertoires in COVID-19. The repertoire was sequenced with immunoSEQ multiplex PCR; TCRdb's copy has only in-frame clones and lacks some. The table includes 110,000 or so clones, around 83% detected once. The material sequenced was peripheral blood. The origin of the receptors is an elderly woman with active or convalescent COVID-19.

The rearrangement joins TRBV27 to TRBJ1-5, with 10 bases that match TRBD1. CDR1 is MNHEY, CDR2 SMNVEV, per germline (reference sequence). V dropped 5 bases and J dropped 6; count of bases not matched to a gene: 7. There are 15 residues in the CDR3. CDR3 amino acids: CASSQGQGFSQPQHF. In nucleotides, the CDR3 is TGTGCCAGCAGTCAGGGACAGGGGTTCAGTCAGCCCCAGCATTTT.

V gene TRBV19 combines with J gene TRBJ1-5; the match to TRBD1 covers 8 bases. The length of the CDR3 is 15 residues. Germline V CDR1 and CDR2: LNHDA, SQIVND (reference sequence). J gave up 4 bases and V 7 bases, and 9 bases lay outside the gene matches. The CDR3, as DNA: TGTGCCAGTATTAACGGACAGGGCTTAAATCAGCCCCAGCATTTT. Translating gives CASINGQGLNQPQHF.

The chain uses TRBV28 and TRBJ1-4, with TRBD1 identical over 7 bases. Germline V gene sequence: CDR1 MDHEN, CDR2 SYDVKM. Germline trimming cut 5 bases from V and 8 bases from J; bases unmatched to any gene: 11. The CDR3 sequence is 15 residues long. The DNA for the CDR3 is TGTGCCAGCAGTAGCTCCGGGACAGTAAGAGAAAAACTGTTTTTT. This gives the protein CASSSSGTVREKLFF.

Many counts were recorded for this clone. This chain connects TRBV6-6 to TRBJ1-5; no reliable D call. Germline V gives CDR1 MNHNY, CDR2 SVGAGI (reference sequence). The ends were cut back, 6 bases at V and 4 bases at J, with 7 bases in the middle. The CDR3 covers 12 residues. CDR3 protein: CASRADNQPQHF. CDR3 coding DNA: TGTGCCAGCAGGGCTGATAATCAGCCCCAGCATTTT.

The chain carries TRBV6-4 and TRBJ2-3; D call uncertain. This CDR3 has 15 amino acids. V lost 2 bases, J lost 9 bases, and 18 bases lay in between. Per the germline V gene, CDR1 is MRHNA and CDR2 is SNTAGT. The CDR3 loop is CASSDLGRPGATQYF. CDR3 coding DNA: TGTGCCAGCAGTGACCTGGGTCGACCCGGAGCCACGCAGTATTTT.

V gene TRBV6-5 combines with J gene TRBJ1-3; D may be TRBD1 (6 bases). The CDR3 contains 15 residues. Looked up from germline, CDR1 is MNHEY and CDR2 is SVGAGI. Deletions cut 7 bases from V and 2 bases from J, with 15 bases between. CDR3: CASKPGQRAGNTIYF. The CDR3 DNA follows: TGTGCCAGCAAACCGGGACAACGGGCTGGAAACACCATATATTTT.

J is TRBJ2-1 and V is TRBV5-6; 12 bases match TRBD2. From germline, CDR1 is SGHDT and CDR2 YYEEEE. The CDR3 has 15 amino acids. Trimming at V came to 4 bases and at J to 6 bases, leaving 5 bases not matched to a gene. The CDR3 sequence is CASSPTSGRTNEQFF. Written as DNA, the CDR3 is TGTGCCAGCAGCCCCACTAGCGGGAGGACCAATGAGCAGTTCTTC.

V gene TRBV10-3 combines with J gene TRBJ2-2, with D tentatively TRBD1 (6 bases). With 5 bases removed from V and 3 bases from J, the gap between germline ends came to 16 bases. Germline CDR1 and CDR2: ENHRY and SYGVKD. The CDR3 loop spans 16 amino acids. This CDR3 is CAISLVTGLDTGELFF. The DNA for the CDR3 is TGTGCCATCAGTCTCGTAACAGGGTTGGACACCGGGGAGCTGTTTTTT.

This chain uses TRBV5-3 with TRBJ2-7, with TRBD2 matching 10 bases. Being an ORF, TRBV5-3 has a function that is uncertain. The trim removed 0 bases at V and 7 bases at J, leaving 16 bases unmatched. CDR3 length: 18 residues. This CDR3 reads CARSLGSGASGRIREQYF. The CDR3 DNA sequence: TGTGCCAGAAGCTTGGGGAGTGGGGCTAGCGGGAGAATTAGAGAGCAGTACTTC.

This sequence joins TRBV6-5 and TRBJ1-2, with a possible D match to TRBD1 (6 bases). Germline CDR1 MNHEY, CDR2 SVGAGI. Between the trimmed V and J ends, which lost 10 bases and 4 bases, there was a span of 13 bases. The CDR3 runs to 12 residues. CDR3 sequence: CANPGGSYGYTF. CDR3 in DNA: TGTGCCAACCCGGGGGGCTCCTATGGCTACACCTTC.

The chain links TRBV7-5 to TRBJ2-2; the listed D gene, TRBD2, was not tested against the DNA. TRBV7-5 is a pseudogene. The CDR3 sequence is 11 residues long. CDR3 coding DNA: TGTGCCACCGAGGGCACCGGGGAGCTGTTTTTT. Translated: CATEGTGELFF.

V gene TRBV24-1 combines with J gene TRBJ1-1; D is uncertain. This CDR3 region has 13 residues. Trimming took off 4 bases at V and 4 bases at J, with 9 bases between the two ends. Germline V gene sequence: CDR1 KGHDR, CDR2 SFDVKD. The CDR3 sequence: CATSEGHLTEAFF. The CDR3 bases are TGTGCCACCAGTGAGGGCCACCTCACTGAAGCTTTCTTT.

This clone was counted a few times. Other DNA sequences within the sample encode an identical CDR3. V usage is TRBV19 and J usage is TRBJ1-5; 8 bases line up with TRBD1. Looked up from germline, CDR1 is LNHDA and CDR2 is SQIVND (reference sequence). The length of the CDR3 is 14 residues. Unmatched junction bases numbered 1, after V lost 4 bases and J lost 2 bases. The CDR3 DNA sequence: TGTGCCAGTAGTACGACAGGGGGCAATCAGCCCCAGCATTTT. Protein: CASSTTGGNQPQHF. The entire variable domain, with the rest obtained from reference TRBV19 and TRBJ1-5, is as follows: DGGITQSPKYLFRKEGQNVTLSCEQNLNHDAMYWYRQDPGQGLRLIYYSQIVNDFQKGDIAEGYSVSREKKESFPLTVTSAQKNPTAFYLCASSTTGGNQPQHFGDGTRLSIL.

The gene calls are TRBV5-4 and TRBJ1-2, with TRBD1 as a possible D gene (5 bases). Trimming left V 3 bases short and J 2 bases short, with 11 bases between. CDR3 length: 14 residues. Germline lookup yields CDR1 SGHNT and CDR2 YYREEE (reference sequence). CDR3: CASSSQGLNYGYTF. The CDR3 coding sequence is TGTGCCAGCAGCTCCCAGGGCCTGAACTATGGCTACACCTTC.